This T cell receptor beta chain was sequenced during a study of cytomegalovirus exposure and HLA in healthy donors. The PCR was carried out with 60 Vbeta primers and 13 Jbeta primers. Method: immunoSEQ multiplex PCR; TCRdb's copy keeps in-frame clones and lacks some. The sample carries under 150,000 clones, about 83% recorded once. Study observations and caveats: Being indistinguishable, some V segments were excluded, TRBV6-2 and TRBV6-3 among them. Reportedly, diagnosis of cytomegalovirus status by the classifier showed high specificity and sensitivity.

This CDR3 comprises 20 residues. CDR1 and CDR2 from the germline V gene are SNHLY and FYNNEI. The V end was cut by 5 bases, the J end by 4 bases, with 30 bases between. Details on this clone: What it binds is unknown.

Sequenced sample: PBMCs. V and J are TRBV2 and TRBJ2-1; D possibly corresponds to TRBD2 (5 bases). The sequence was collected from a girl aged 2 to 10 in good health and CMV-seronegative. In nucleotides, the CDR3 is TGTGCCAGCAGTACCCCTAGCCAGCCTTCGACAAAATCACGATACAATGAGCAGTTCTTC. This gives the protein CASSTPSQPSTKSRYNEQFF.